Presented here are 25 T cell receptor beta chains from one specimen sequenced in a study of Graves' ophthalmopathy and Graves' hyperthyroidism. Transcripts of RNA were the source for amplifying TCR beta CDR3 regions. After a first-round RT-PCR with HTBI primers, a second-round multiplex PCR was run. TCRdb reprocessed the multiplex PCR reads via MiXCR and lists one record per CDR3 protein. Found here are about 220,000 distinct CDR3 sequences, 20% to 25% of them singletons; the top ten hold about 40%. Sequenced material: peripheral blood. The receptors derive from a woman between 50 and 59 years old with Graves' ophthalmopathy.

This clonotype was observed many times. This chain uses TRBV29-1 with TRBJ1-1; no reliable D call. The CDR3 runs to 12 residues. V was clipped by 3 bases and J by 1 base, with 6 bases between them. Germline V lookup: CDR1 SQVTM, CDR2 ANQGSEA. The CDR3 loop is CSVEAGNTEAFF. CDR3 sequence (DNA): TGCAGCGTTGAGGCAGGGAACACTGAAGCTTTCTTT.

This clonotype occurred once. CDR3 DNA: TGCGCCAGCAGCCAAGTAACGAGAGGCACTGAAGCTTTCTTT. As protein: CASSQVTRGTEAFF. This sequence joins TRBV4-3 and TRBJ1-1, with D unresolved. This CDR3 has 14 amino acids. V gave up 1 base and J gave up 4 bases, with 10 bases separating them. Germline CDR1 LGHNA, CDR2 YSLEER.

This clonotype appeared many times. The CDR3 bases are TGTGCCAGCAGGGCAGGGGGCGCCTCCTACGAGCAGTACTTC. Protein sequence: CASRAGGASYEQYF. V usage is TRBV7-9 and J usage is TRBJ2-7; 8 bases fit TRBD1. V shed 6 bases and J 0 bases; nucleotides not matched to a gene: 4. Germline loops: CDR1 SEHNR, CDR2 FQNEAQ (reference sequence). The CDR3 totals 14 residues. Full variable domain (outside the CDR3, taken from reference TRBV7-9 and TRBJ2-7): DTGVSQNPRHKITKRGQNVTFRCDPISEHNRLYWYRQTLGQGPEFLTYFQNEAQLEKSRLLSDRFSAERPKGSFSTLEIQRTEQGDSAMYLCASRAGGASYEQYFGPGTRLTVT.

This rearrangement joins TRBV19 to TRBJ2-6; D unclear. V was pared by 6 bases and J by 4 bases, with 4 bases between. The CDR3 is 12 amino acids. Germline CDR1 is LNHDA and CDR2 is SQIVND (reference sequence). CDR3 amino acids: CASSAGANVLTF. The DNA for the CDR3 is TGTGCCAGTAGCGCCGGGGCCAACGTCCTGACTTTC.

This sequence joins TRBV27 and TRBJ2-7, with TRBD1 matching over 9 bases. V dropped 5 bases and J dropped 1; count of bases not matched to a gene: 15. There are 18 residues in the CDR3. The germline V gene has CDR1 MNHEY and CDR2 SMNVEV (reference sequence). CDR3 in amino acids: CASSTVAGQGDYSYEQYF. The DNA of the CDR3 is TGTGCCAGCAGTACCGTCGCGGGACAGGGTGATTATTCCTACGAGCAGTACTTC.

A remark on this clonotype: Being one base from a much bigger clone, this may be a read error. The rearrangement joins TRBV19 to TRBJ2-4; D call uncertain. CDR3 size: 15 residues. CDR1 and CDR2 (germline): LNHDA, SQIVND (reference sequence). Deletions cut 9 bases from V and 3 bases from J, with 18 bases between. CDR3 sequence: CASTGRRGYKNIQYF. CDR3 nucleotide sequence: TGTGCCAGCACCGGAAGGAGAGGATACAAAAACATTCAGTACTTC.

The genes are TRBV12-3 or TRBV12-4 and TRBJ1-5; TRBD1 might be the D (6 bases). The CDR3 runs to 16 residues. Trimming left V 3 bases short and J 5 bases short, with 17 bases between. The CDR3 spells CASSFRIGTLDQPQHF. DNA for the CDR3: TGTGCCAGCAGTTTTAGGATCGGGACACTAGATCAGCCCCAGCATTTT.

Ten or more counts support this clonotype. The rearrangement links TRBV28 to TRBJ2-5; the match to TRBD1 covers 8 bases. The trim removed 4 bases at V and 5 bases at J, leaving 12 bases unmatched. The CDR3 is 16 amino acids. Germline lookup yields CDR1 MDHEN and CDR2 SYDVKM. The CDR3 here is CASSSLKQGGGETQYF. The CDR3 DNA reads TGTGCCAGCAGTTCACTCAAACAGGGGGGCGGGGAGACCCAGTACTTC. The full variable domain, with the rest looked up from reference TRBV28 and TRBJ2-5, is DVKVTQSSRYLVKRTGEKVFLECVQDMDHENMFWYRQDPGLGLRLIYFSYDVKMKEKGDIPEGYSVSREKKERFSLILESASTNQTSMYLCASSSLKQGGGETQYFGPGTRLLVL.

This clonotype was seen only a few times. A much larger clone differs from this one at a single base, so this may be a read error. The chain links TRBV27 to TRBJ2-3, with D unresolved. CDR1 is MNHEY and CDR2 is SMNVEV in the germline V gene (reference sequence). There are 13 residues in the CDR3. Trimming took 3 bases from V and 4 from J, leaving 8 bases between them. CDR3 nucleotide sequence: TGTGCCAGCAGTTTGACCAGCTCAGATACGCAGTATTTT. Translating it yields CASSLTSSDTQYF.

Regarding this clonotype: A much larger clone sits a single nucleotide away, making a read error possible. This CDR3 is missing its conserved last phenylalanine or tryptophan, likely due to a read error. The CDR3 region is CSVEDQSGQGASYGYTV. CDR3 in DNA: TGCAGCGTTGAAGATCAGTCGGGACAGGGGGCCAGCTATGGCTACACCGTC. The chain couples TRBV29-1 to TRBJ1-2; TRBD1 agrees at 12 bases. CDR1 SQVTM and CDR2 ANQGSEA come from the germline V gene. Germline trimming cut 0 bases from V and 4 bases from J; bases unmatched to any gene: 9. The CDR3 sequence is 17 residues long.

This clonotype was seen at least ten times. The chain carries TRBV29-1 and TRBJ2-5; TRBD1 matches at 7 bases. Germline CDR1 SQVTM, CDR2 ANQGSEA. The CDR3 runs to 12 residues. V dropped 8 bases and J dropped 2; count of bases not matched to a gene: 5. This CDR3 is CSTRQGQETQYF. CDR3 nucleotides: TGCAGCACGCGACAGGGACAAGAGACCCAGTACTTC. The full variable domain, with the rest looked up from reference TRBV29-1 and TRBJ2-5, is SAVISQKPSRDICQRGTSLTIQCQVDSQVTMMFWYRQQPGQSLTLIATANQGSEATYESGFVIDKFPISRPNLTFSTLTVSNMSPEDSSIYLCSTRQGQETQYFGPGTRLLVL.

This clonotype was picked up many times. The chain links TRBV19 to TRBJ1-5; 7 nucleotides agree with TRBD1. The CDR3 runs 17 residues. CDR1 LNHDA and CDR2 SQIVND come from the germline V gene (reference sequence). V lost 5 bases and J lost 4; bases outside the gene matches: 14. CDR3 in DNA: TGTGCCAGTAGTCAGGGGGTCCGACAGGTGCGTAATCAGCCCCAGCATTTT. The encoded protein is CASSQGVRQVRNQPQHF.

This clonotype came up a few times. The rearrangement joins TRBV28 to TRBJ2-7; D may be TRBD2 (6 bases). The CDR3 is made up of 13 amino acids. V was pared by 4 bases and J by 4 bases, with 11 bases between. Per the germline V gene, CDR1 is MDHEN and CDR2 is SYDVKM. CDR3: CASSSFGGYEQYF. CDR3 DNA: TGTGCCAGCAGTTCGTTCGGGGGATACGAGCAGTACTTC.

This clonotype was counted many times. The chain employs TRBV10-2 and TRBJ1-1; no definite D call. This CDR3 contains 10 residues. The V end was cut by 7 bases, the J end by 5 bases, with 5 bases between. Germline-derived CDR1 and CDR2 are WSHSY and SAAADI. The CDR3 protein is CASIGTEAFF. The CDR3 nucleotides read TGCGCCAGCATAGGTACTGAAGCTTTCTTT.

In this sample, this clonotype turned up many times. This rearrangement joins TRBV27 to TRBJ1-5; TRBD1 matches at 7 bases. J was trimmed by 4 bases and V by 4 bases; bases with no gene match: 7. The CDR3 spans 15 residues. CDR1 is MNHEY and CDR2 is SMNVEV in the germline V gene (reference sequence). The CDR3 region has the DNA TGTGCCAGCAGTTATTTGGGACAGCCGAATCAGCCCCAGCATTTT. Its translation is CASSYLGQPNQPQHF.

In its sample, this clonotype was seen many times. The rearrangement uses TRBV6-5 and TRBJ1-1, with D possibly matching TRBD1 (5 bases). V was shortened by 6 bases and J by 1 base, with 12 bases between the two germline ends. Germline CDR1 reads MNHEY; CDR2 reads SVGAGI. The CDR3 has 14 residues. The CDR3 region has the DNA TGTGCCAGCAGGTCAGGGTTGGGGAACACTGAAGCTTTCTTT. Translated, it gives CASRSGLGNTEAFF.

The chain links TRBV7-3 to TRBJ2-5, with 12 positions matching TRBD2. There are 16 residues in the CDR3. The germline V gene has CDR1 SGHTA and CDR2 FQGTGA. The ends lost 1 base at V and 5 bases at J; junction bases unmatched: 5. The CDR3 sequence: CASSLMASGRGETQYF. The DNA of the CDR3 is TGTGCCAGCAGCTTAATGGCTAGCGGGAGGGGGGAGACCCAGTACTTC.

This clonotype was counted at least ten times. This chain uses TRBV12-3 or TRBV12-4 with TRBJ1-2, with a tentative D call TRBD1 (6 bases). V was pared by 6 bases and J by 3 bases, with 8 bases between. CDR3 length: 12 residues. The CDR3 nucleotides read TGTGCCAGCAGCCCAGGGGACTATGGCTACACCTTC. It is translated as CASSPGDYGYTF.

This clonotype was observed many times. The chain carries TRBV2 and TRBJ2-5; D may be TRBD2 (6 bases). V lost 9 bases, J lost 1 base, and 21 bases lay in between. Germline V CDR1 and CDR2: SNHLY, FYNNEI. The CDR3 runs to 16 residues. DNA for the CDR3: TGTGCCAGTGGCGGGGCGGCAGGGTCGAGCCAAGAGACCCAGTACTTC. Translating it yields CASGGAAGSSQETQYF.

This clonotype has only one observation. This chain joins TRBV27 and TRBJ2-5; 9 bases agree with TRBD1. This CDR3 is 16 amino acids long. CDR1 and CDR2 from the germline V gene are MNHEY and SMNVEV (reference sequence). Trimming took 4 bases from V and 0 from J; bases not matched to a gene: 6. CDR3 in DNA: TGTGCCAGCAGTTCCACGGGACAGGGCTACCAAGAGACCCAGTACTTC. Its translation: CASSSTGQGYQETQYF.

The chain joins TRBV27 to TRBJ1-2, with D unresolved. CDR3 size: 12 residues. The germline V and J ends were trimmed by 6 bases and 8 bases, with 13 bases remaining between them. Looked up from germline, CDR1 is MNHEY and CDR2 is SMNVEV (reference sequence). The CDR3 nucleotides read TGTGCCAGCAGGAGGGTGTTGGGGGGCTACACCTTC. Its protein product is CASRRVLGGYTF.

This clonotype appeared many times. The CDR3 DNA reads as TGCGCCAGCAGCTTTGAGGGAAGAGAGACCCAGTACTTC. Encoded protein: CASSFEGRETQYF. The chain has TRBV5-1 and TRBJ2-5; D might be TRBD2 (5 bases). V was trimmed by 2 bases and J by 4 bases, leaving 9 bases between them. The CDR3 sequence is 13 residues long. Per the germline V gene, CDR1 is SGHRS and CDR2 is YFSETQ.

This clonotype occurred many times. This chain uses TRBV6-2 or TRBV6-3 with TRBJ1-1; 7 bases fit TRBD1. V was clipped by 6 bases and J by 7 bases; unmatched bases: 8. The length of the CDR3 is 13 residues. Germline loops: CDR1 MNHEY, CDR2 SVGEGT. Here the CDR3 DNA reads TGTGCCAGCAGCCACCTAGACAGGGATGAAGCTTTCTTT. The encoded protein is CASSHLDRDEAFF.

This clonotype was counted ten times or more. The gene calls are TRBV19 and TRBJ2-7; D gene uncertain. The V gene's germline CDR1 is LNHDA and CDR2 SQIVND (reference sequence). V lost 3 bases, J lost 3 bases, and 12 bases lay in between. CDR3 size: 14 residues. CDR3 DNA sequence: TGTGCCAGTAGTATCAGAGCTGGGAACTACGAGCAGTACTTC. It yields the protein CASSIRAGNYEQYF. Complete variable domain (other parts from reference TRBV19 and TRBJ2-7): DGGITQSPKYLFRKEGQNVTLSCEQNLNHDAMYWYRQDPGQGLRLIYYSQIVNDFQKGDIAEGYSVSREKKESFPLTVTSAQKNPTAFYLCASSIRAGNYEQYFGPGTRLTVT.

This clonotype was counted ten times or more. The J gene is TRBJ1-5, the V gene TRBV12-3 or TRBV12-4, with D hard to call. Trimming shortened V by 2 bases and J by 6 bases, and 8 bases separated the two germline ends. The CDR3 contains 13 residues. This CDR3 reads CASSLNSPQPQHF. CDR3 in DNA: TGTGCCAGCAGTTTAAACAGTCCTCAGCCCCAGCATTTT.